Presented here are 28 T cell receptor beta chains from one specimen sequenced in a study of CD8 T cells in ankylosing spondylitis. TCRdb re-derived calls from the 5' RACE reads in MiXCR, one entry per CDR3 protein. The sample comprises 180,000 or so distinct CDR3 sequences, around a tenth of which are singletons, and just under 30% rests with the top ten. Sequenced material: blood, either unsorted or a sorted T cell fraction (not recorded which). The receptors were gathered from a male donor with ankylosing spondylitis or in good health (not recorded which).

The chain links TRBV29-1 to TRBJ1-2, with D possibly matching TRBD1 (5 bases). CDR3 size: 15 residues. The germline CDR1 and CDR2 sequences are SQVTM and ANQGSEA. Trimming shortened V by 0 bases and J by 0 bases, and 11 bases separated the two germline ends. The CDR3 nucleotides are TGCAGCGTTGAAGATCTACAGGATACTAACTATGGCTACACCTTC. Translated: CSVEDLQDTNYGYTF.

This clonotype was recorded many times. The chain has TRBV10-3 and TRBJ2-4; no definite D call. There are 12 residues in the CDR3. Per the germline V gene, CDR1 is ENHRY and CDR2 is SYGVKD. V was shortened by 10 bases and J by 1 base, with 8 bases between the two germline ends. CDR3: CATLDAKNIQYF. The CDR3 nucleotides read TGTGCCACCCTGGATGCCAAAAACATTCAGTACTTC.

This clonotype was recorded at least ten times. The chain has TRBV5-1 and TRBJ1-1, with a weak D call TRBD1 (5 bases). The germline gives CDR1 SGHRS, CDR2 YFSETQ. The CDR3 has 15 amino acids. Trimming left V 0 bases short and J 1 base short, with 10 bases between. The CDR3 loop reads CASSLVGDPNTEAFF. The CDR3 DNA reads TGCGCCAGCAGCTTGGTGGGGGATCCGAACACTGAAGCTTTCTTT.

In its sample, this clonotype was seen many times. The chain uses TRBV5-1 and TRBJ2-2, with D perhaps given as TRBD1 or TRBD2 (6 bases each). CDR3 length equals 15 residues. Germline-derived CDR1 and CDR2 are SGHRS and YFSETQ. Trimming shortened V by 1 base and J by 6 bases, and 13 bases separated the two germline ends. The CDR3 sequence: CASSLQEGVAGELFF. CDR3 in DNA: TGCGCCAGCAGCTTGCAGGAGGGGGTAGCCGGGGAGCTGTTTTTT. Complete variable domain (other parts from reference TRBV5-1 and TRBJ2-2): KAGVTQTPRYLIKTRGQQVTLSCSPISGHRSVSWYQQTPGQGLQFLFEYFSETQRNKGNFPGRFSGRQFSNSRSEMNVSTLELGDSALYLCASSLQEGVAGELFFGEGSRLTVL.

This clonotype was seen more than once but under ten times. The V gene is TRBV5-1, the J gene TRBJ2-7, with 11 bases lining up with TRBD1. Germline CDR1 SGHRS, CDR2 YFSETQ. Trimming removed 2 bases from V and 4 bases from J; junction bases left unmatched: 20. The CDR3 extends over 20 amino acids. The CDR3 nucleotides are TGCGCCAGCAGCTTTTTACCTCCTTTAGGGACAGGGGGTTCGGTGTACGAGCAGTACTTC. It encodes CASSFLPPLGTGGSVYEQYF. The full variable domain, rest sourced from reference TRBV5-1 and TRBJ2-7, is KAGVTQTPRYLIKTRGQQVTLSCSPISGHRSVSWYQQTPGQGLQFLFEYFSETQRNKGNFPGRFSGRQFSNSRSEMNVSTLELGDSALYLCASSFLPPLGTGGSVYEQYFGPGTRLTVT.

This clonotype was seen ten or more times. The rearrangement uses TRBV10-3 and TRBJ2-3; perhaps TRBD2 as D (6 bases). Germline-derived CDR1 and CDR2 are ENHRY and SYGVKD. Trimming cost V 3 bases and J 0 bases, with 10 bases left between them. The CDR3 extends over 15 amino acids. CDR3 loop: CAISELASSTDTQYF. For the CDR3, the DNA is TGTGCCATCAGTGAACTAGCTTCTAGCACAGATACGCAGTATTTT.

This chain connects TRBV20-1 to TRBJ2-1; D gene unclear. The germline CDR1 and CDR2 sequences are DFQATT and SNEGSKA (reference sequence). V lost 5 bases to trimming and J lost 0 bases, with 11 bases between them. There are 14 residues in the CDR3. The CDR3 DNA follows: TGCAGTGCTGATGGGGTCGGCTCCTACAATGAGCAGTTCTTC. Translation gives CSADGVGSYNEQFF.

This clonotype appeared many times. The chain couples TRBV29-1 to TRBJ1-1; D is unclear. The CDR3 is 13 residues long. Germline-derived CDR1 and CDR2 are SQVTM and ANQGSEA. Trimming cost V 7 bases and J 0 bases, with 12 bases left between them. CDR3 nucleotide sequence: TGCAGCGCGGGGTTCGGCCTGAACACTGAAGCTTTCTTT. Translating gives CSAGFGLNTEAFF.

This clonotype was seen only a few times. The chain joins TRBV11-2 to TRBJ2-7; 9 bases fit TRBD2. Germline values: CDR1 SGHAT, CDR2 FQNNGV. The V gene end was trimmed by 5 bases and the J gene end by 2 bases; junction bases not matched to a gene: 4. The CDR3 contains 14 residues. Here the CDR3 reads CASSEVAGAYEQYF. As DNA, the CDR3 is TGTGCCAGCAGCGAGGTAGCGGGAGCCTACGAGCAGTACTTC.

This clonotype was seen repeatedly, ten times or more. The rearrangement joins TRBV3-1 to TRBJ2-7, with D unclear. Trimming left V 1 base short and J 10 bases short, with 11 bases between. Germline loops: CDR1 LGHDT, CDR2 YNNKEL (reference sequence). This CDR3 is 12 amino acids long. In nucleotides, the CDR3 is TGTGCCAGCAGCCAAGGGGTGGGGATTCAGTACTTC. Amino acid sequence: CASSQGVGIQYF.

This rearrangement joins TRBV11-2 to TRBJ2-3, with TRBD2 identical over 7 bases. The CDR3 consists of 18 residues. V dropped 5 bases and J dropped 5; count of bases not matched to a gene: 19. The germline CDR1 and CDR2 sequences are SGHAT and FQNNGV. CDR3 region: CASSPRILADVTGDTQYF. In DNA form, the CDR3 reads TGTGCCAGCAGCCCGCGAATCCTAGCGGATGTGACTGGAGATACGCAGTATTTT.

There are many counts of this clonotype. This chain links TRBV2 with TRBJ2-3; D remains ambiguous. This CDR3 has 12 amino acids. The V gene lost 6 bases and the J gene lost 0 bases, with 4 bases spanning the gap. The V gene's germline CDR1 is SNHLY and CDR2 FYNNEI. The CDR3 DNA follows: TGTGCCAGCAGGGGGAGCACAGATACGCAGTATTTT. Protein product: CASRGSTDTQYF.

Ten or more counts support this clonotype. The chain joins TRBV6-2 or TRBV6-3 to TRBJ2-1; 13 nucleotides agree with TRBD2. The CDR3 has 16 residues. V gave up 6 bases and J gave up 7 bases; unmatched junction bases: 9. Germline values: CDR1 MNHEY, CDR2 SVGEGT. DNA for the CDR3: TGTGCCAGCAGCAAACAGGGACTAGCGGGGATAAATGAGCAGTTCTTC. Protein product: CASSKQGLAGINEQFF.

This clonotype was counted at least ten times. The CDR3 DNA is TGTGCCAGCAGCCAAGATCTAGCGGGAGGTACAGATACGCAGTATTTT. It translates to CASSQDLAGGTDTQYF. The chain joins TRBV4-2 to TRBJ2-3, with 11 bases that match TRBD2. V shed 0 bases and J 3 bases; nucleotides not matched to a gene: 2. CDR1 is LGHNA, CDR2 YNFKEQ, per germline. The CDR3 is 16 amino acids.

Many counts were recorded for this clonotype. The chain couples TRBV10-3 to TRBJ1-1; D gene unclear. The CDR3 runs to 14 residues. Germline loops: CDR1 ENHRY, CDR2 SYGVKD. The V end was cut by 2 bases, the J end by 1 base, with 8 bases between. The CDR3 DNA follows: TGTGCCATCAGTGAGAACCTGCGGAACACTGAAGCTTTCTTT. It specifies CAISENLRNTEAFF.

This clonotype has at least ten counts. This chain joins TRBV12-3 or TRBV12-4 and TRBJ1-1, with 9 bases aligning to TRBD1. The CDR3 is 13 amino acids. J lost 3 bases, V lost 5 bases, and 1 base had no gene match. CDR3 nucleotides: TGTGCCAGCAGTGACAGGGGGGACACTGAAGCTTTCTTT. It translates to CASSDRGDTEAFF.

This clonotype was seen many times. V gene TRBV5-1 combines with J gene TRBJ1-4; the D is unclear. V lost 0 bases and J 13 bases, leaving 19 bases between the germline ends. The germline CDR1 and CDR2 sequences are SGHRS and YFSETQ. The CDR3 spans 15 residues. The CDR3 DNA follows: TGCGCCAGCAGCTTGGAGCGCAACGAGCCGTGGCGACTGTTTTTT. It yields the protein CASSLERNEPWRLFF.

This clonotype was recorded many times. This chain's CDR3 is CASSYPGPAGELFF. Here the CDR3 DNA reads TGTGCCAGCAGTTACCCAGGCCCCGCCGGGGAGCTGTTTTTT. The genes are TRBV6-5 and TRBJ2-2; D unresolved. The V end lost 2 bases, the J end lost 6 bases, and 10 bases lay between the germline ends. This CDR3 region has 14 residues. From germline, CDR1 is MNHEY and CDR2 SVGAGI.

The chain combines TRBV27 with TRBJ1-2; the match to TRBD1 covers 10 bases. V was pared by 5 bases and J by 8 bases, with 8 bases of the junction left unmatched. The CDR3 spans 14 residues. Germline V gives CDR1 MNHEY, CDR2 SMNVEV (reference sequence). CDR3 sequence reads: CASSVTGTGVGYTF. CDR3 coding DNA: TGTGCCAGCAGTGTCACCGGGACAGGGGTGGGCTACACCTTC.

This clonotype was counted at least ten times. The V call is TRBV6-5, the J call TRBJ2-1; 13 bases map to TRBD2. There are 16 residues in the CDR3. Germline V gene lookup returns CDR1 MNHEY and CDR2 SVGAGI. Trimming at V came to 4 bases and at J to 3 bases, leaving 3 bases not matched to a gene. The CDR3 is CASSFGLAGVYNEQFF. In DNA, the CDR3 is TGTGCCAGCAGTTTTGGACTAGCGGGGGTCTACAATGAGCAGTTCTTC.

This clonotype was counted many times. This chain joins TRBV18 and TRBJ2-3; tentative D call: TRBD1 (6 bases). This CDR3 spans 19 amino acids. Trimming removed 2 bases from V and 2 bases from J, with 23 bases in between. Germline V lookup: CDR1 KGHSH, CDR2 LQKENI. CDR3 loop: CASSPFSQGLRPHTDTQYF. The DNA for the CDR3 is TGTGCCAGCTCACCATTCTCACAGGGATTAAGGCCCCACACAGATACGCAGTATTTT.

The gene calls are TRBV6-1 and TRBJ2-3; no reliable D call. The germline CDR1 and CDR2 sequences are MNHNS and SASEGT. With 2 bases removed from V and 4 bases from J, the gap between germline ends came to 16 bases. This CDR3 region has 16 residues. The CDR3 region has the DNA TGTGCCAGCAGTGAAAGGCCCTCAACAACGGCAGATACGCAGTATTTT. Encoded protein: CASSERPSTTADTQYF.

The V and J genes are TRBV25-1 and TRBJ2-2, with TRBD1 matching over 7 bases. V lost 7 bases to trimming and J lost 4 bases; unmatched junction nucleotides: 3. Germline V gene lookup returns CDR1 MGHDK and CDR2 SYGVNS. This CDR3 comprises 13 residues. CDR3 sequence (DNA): TGTGCCAGCATGGCAGGGGGCACCGGGGAGCTGTTTTTT. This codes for CASMAGGTGELFF. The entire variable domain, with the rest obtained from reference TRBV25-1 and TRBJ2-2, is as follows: EADIYQTPRYLVIGTGKKITLECSQTMGHDKMYWYQQDPGMELHLIHYSYGVNSTEKGDLSSESTVSRIRTEHFPLTLESARPSHTSQYLCASMAGGTGELFFGEGSRLTVL.

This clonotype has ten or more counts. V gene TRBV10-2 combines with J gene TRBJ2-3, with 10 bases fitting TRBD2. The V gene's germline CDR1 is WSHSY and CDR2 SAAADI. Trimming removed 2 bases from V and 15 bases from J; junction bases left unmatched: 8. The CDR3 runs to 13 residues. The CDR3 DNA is TGCGCCAGCAGTGAGAGCCGACTAGCGGGTCAATATTTT. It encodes CASSESRLAGQYF.

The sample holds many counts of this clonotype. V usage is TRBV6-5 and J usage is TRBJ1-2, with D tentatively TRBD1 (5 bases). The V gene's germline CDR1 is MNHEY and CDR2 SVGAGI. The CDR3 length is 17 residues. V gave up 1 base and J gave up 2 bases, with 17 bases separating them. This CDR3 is CASSYYYSPTANYGYTF. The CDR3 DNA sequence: TGTGCCAGCAGTTACTACTATTCACCGACAGCCAACTATGGCTACACCTTC.

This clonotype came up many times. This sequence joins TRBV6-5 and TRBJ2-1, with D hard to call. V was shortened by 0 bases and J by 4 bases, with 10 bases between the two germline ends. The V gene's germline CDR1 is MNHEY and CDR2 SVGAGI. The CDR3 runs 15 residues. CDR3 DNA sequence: TGTGCCAGCAGTTACTCGTTCGGCTTTTACAATGAGCAGTTCTTC. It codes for CASSYSFGFYNEQFF.

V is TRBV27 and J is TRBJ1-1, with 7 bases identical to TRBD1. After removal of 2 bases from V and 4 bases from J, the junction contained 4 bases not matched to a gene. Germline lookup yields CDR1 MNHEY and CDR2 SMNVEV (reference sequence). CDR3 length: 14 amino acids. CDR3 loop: CASSLAAGGTEAFF. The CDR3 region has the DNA TGTGCCAGCAGTTTAGCAGCAGGGGGCACTGAAGCTTTCTTT.

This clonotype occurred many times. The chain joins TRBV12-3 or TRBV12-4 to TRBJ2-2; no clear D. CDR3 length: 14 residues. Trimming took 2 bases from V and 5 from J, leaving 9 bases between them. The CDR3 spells CASSLRLQTGELFF. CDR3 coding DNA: TGTGCCAGCAGTTTAAGGCTACAGACCGGGGAGCTGTTTTTT.